This T cell receptor (beta chain) was obtained from a study of shared clonotypes between healthy human individuals. This clone was seen once. No antigen is known for it. Selected positively for CCR7 and CD45RO-negative, naive CD8 cells excluded terminally differentiated effector memory CD45RA+ cells. General study points: It was anticipated that sequencing depth would influence how many clonotypes donors shared. The low donor count limited represented genetic and exposure-history diversity.

V shed 6 bases and J 7 bases; nucleotides not matched to a gene: 10. This CDR3 comprises 15 residues. The germline CDR1 and CDR2 sequences are SEHNR and FQNEAQ (reference sequence). Profiled with immunoSEQ multiplex PCR; TCRdb holds only in-frame clones, not every one. The sample has around 2,000,000 clones, roughly 95% seen once. The receptor was derived from a man between 18 and 29 years old in good health. The J gene is TRBJ2-7, the V gene TRBV7-9, with 12 nucleotides matching TRBD2. Sequencing was carried out using naive CD8+ T cells sorted from blood. The CDR3 protein is CASSWLAGGPEEQYF. CDR3 DNA sequence: TGTGCCAGCAGTTGGCTAGCGGGAGGGCCGGAAGAGCAGTACTTC.